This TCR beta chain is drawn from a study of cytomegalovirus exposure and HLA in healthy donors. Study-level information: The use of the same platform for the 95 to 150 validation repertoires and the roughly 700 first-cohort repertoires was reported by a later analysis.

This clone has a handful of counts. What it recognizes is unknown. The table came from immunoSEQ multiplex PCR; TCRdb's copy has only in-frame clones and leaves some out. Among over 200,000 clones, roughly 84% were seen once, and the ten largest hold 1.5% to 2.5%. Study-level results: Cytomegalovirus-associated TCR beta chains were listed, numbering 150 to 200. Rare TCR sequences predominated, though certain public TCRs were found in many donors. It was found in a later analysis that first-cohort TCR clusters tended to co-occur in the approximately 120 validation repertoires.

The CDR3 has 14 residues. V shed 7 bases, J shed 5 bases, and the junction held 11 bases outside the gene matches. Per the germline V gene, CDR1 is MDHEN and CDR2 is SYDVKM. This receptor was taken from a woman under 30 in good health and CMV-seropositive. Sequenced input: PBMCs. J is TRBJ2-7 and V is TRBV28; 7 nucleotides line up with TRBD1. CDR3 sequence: CASMVQQGRHEQYF. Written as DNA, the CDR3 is TGTGCCAGCATGGTCCAACAGGGGAGACACGAGCAGTACTTC.